This T cell receptor (beta chain) was identified during a study of graft-versus-host responses after intestinal transplantation. This clone was counted a single time. Germline V gene data show CDR1 as SGHRS and CDR2 as YFSETQ. The germline V and J ends were trimmed by 0 bases and 2 bases, with 9 bases remaining between them. The CDR3 is made up of 15 amino acids. Sequencing was performed with immunoSEQ multiplex PCR; in TCRdb, only in-frame clones are kept and a portion is missing. The table has just under 100,000 clones, 75% to 95% seen once. V and J are TRBV5-1 and TRBJ2-1; D may match TRBD1 or TRBD2 (6 bases each). The origin of this receptor is a human patient who received an intestinal transplant, so some T cells may come from the graft donor. Sequencing was performed on PBMCs, taken roughly 410 days after intestinal transplant. DNA of the CDR3: TGCGCCAGCAGCTTGGTTCGGGGGCCCTACAATGAGCAGTTCTTC. Translated, it gives CASSLVRGPYNEQFF.